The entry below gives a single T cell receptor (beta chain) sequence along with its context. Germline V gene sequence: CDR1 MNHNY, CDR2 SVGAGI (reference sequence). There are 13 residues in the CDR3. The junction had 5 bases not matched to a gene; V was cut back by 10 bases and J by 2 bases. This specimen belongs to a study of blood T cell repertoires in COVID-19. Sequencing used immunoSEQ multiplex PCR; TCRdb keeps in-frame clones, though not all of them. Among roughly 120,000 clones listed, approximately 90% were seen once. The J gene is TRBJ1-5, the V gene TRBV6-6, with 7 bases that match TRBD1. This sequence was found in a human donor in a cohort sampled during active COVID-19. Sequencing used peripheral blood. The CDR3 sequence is CATVDRGNQPQHF. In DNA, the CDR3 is TGTGCCACCGTAGACAGGGGCAATCAGCCCCAGCATTTT.